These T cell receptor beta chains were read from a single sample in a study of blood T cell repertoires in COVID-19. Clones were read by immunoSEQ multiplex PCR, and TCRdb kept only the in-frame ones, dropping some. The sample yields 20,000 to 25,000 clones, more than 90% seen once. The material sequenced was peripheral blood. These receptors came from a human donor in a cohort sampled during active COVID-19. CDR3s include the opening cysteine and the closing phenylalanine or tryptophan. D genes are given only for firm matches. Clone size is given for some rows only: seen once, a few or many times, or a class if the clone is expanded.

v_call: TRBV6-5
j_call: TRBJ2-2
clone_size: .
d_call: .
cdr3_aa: CASKGWGLDAGELFF
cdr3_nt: TGTGCCAGCAAGGGATGGGGACTTGACGCCGGGGAGCTGTTTTTT

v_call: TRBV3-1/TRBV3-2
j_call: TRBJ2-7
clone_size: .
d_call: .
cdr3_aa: CASSRQGTNPYEQYF
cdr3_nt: TGTGCCAGCAGCCGACAAGGAACAAACCCCTACGAGCAGTACTTC

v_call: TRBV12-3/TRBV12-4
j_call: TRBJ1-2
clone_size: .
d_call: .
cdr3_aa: CASSLGSLYGYTF
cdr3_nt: TGTGCCAGCAGTTTGGGCAGCCTCTATGGCTACACCTTC

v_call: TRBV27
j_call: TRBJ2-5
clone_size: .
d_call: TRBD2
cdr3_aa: CASSFAGVETQYF
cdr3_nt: TGTGCCAGCAGTTTTGCGGGGGTAGAGACCCAGTACTTC

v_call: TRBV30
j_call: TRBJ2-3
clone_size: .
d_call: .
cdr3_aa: CAWRGGRGGTDTQYF
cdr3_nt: TGTGCCTGGAGAGGAGGGAGGGGGGGCACAGATACGCAGTATTTT

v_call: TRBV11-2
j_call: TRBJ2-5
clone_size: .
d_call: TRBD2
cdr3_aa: CASTLRGAGTSGGETQYF
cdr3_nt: TGTGCCAGCACCCTTCGGGGTGCCGGGACTAGCGGAGGGGAGACCCAGTACTTC

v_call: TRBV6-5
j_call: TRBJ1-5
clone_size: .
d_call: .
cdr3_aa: CASSYGGANQPQHF
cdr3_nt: TGTGCCAGCAGTTACGGGGGGGCAAATCAGCCCCAGCATTTT

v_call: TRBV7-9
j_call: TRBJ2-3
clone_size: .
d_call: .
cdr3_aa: CASSLGGGAFTDTQYF
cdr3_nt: TGTGCCAGCAGCTTAGGAGGCGGGGCTTTCACAGATACGCAGTATTTT

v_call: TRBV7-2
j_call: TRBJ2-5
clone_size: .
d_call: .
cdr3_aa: CASSLGSRGQETQYF
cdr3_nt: TGTGCCAGCAGCTTAGGGAGCAGGGGTCAAGAGACCCAGTACTTC

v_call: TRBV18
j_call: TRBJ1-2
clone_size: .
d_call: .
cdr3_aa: CASSRDKDGYTF
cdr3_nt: TGTGCCAGCTCACGGGACAAAGATGGCTACACCTTC

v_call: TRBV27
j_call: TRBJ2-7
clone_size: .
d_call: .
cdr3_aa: CASSSPGGYEQYF
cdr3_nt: TGTGCCAGCAGTTCCCCCGGGGGCTACGAGCAGTACTTC

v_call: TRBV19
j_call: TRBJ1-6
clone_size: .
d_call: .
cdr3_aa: CASSPSGTLDNSPLHF
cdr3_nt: TGTGCCAGTAGTCCTTCCGGGACTCTGGATAATTCACCCCTCCACTTT

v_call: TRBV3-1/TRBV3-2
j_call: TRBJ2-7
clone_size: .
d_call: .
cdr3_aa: CASSQDSGYEQYF
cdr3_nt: TGTGCCAGCAGCCAAGATAGCGGCTACGAGCAGTACTTC

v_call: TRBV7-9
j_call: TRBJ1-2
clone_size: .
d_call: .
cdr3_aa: CASSSTTPTGYGYTF
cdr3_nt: TGTGCCAGCAGCTCCACCACCCCCACGGGATATGGCTACACCTTC

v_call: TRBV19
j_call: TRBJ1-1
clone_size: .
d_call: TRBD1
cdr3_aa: CASTHRGNTEAFF
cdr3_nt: TGTGCCAGCACTCACAGGGGGAACACTGAAGCTTTCTTT

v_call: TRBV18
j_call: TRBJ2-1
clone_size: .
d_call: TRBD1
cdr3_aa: CASSPDRVGEQFF
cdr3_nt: TGTGCCAGCTCACCCGACAGGGTCGGCGAGCAGTTCTTC

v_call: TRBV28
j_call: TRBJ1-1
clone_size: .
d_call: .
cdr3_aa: CASSFQRNGGAFF
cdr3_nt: TGTGCCAGCAGTTTCCAAAGAAACGGCGGGGCTTTCTTT

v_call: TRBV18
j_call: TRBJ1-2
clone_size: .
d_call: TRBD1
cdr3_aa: CASSPRDSTYGYTF
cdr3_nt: TGTGCCAGCTCGCCAAGGGACAGTACCTATGGCTACACCTTC

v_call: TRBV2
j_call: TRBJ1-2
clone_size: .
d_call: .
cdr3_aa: CASSELTTGSRGYTF
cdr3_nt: TGTGCCAGCAGCGAACTCACCACAGGATCCCGGGGCTACACCTTC

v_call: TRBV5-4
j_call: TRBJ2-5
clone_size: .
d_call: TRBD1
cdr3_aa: CASSPLTDRGRETQYF
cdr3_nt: TGTGCCAGCAGCCCCCTTACCGACAGGGGGAGAGAGACCCAGTACTTC

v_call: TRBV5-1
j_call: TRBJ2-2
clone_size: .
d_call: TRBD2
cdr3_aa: CASSLLVAGVNTGELFF
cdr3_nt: TGCGCCAGCAGCCTCCTGGTAGCGGGAGTCAACACCGGGGAGCTGTTTTTT

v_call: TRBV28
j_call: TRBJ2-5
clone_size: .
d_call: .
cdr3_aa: CASNLGLKETQYF
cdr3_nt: TGTGCCAGCAACCTGGGACTTAAAGAGACCCAGTACTTC

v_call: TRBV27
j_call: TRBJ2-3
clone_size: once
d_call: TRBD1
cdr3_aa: CASSGNRGGDTQYF
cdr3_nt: TGTGCCAGCAGCGGGAACAGGGGCGGAGATACGCAGTATTTT

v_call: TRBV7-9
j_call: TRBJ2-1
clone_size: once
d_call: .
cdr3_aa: CASSSSPAANEQFF
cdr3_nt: TGTGCCAGCAGCTCATCACCGGCGGCCAATGAGCAGTTCTTC

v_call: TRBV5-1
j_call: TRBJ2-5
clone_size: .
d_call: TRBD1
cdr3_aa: CASSPGQAQETQYF
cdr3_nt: TGCGCCAGCAGCCCGGGACAGGCTCAAGAGACCCAGTACTTC

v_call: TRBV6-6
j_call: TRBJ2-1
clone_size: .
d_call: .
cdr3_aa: CASSYVVNEQFF
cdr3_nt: TGTGCCAGCAGTTACGTAGTCAATGAGCAGTTCTTC

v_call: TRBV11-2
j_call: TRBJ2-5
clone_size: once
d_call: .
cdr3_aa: CASSLREGEGGETQYF
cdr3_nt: TGTGCCAGCAGCTTAAGAGAAGGGGAAGGGGGAGAGACCCAGTACTTC

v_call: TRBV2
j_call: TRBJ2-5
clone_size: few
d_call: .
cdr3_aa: CASRIQTRGGGGTQYF
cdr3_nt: TGTGCCAGCAGGATACAAACTCGCGGGGGCGGGGGGACCCAGTACTTC

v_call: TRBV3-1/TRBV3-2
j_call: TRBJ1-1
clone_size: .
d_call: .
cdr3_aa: CASSLSLRNTEAFF
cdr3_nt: TGTGCCAGCAGCCTTAGCCTTAGGAACACTGAAGCTTTCTTT

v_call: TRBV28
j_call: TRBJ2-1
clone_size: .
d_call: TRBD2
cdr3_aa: CASRSPSGAYNEQFF
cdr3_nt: TGTGCCAGCAGGAGTCCTAGCGGGGCCTACAATGAGCAGTTCTTC

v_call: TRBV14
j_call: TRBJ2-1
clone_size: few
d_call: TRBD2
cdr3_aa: CASSRTSGRAYNEQFF
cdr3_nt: TGTGCCAGCAGCCGGACTAGCGGGAGGGCCTACAATGAGCAGTTCTTC

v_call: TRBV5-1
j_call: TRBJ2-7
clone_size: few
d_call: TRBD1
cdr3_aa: CASSPGQGAYEQYF
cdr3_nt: TGCGCCAGCAGCCCTGGACAGGGAGCCTACGAGCAGTACTTC

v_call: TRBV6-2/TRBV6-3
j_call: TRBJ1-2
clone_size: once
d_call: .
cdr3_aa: CASSYRGGVPYGYTF
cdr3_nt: TGTGCCAGCAGTTATCGGGGAGGGGTCCCCTATGGCTACACCTTC

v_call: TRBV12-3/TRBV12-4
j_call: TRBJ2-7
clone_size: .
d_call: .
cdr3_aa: CASALGHEQYF
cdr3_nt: TGTGCCAGCGCCCTTGGGCACGAGCAGTACTTC

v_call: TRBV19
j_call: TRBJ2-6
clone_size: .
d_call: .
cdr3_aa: CASSIDQLRLRDTSGANVLTF
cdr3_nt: TGTGCCAGTAGTATAGATCAATTACGATTAAGGGACACCTCTGGGGCCAACGTCCTGACTTTC

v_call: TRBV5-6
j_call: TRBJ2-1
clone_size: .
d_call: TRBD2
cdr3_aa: CASSFGTTYNEQFF
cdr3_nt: TGTGCCAGCAGCTTTGGGACTACCTACAATGAGCAGTTCTTC

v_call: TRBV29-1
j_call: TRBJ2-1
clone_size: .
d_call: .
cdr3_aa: CSVDDGSDEQFF
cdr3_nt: TGCAGCGTTGATGACGGGAGCGATGAGCAGTTCTTC

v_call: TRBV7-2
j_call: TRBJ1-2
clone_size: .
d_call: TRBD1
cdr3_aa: CASSSTAGQVLNYGYTF
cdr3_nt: TGTGCCAGCAGTTCTACCGCAGGACAGGTCCTTAACTATGGCTACACCTTC

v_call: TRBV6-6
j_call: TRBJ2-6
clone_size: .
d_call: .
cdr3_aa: CASSYLGAGANVLTF
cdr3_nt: TGTGCCAGCAGTTACCTCGGGGCTGGGGCCAACGTCCTGACTTTC

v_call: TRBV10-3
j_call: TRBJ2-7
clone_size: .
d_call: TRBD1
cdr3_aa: CATQGAYEQYF
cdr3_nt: TGTGCCACACAGGGGGCCTACGAGCAGTACTTC

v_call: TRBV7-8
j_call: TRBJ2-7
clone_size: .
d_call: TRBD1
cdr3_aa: CASSLTRFPGQTLGHEQYF
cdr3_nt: TGTGCCAGCAGCTTAACCAGATTTCCGGGACAGACCTTAGGGCACGAGCAGTACTTC

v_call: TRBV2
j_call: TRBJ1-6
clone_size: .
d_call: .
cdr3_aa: CASSDTGNYNSPLHF
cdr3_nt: TGTGCCAGCAGTGATACAGGAAACTATAATTCACCCCTCCACTTT

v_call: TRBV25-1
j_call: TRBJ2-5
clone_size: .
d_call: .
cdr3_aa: CASSENRPETQYF
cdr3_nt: TGTGCCAGCAGTGAAAACAGGCCAGAGACCCAGTACTTC

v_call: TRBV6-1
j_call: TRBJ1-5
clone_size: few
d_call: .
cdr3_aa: CASSEAPGGRQPQHF
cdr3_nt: TGTGCCAGCAGTGAAGCGCCGGGGGGGCGTCAGCCCCAGCATTTT

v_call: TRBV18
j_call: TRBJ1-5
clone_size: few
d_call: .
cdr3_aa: CASSREANRNQPQHF
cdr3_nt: TGTGCCAGCTCTCGCGAGGCTAATAGGAATCAGCCCCAGCATTTT

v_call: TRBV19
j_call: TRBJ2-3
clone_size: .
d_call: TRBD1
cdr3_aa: CASRDRPRGDTQYF
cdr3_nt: TGTGCCAGTAGGGACAGGCCGAGGGGAGATACGCAGTATTTT

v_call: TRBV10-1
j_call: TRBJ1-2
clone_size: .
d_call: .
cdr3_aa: CASSTPGGGNYGYTF
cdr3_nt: TGCGCCAGCAGTACGCCGGGGGGAGGAAACTATGGCTACACCTTC

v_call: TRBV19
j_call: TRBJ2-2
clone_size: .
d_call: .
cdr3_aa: CASRTLADTGELFF
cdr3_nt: TGTGCCAGTAGGACACTGGCTGACACCGGGGAGCTGTTTTTT

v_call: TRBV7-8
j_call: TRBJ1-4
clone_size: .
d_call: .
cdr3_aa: CASSATRSLATNEKLFF
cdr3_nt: TGTGCCAGCAGCGCCACAAGGTCCTTAGCGACTAATGAAAAACTGTTTTTT

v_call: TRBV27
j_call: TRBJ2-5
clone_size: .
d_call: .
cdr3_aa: CASTKTGQGRWETQYF
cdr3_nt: TGTGCCAGCACTAAGACCGGCCAGGGCCGGTGGGAGACCCAGTACTTC

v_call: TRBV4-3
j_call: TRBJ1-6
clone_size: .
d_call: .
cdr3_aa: CASSQVAGNSPLHF
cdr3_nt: TGCGCCAGCAGCCAAGTGGCAGGGAACTCACCCCTCCACTTT

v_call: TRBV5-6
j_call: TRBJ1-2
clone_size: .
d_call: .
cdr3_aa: CASKAGASEAGYTF
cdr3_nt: TGTGCCAGCAAGGCGGGGGCTAGTGAGGCTGGCTACACCTTC

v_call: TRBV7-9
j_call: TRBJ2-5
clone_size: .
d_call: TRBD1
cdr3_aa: CASNTMGQTQETQYF
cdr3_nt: TGTGCCAGCAACACAATGGGACAGACGCAAGAGACCCAGTACTTC

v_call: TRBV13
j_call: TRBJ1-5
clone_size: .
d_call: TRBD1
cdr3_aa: CASSLGGQRYQPQHF
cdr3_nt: TGTGCCAGCAGCTTGGGGGGACAGAGGTATCAGCCCCAGCATTTT

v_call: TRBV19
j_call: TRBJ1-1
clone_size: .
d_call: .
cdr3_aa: CASSIEGANTEAFF
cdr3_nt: TGTGCCAGTAGTATAGAGGGAGCGAACACTGAAGCTTTCTTT